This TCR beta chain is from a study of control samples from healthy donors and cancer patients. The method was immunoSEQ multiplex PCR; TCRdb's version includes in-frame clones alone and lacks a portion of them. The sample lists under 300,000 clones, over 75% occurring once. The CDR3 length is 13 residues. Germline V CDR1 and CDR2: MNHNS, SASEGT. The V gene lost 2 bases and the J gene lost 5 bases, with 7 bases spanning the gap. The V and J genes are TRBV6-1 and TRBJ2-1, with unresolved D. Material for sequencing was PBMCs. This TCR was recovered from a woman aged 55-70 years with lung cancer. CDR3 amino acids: CASSEFGHNEQFF. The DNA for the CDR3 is TGTGCCAGCAGTGAATTTGGACACAATGAGCAGTTCTTC.